The rows below give T cell receptor beta chains drawn from one sample of a study of cytomegalovirus exposure and HLA in healthy donors. Measured with immunoSEQ multiplex PCR; TCRdb has only the in-frame clones, and not every one. In the table there are 200,000 to 250,000 clones, approximately 84% of which are singletons. Sequenced: PBMCs. These receptors all come from a woman in her 40s in good health and CMV-seronegative. CDR3s include the opening cysteine and the closing phenylalanine or tryptophan. D genes are given only for firm matches. Part of the rows lack a size; the others show once, few, many or a class for expanded clones.

j_call: TRBJ2-3; v_call: TRBV7-3; clone_size: -; d_call: TRBD2; cdr3_nt: TGTGCCAGCAGCTTAACGCTGGGGGGGGAAGATACGCAGTATTTT; cdr3_aa: CASSLTLGGEDTQYF
j_call: TRBJ1-2; v_call: TRBV6-5; clone_size: -; d_call: -; cdr3_nt: TGTGCCAGCAGTTACGGGTGGGGCCAGGGAATTGGCTACACCTTC; cdr3_aa: CASSYGWGQGIGYTF
j_call: TRBJ1-4; v_call: TRBV28; clone_size: -; d_call: -; cdr3_nt: TGTGCCAGCAGTTACCCTGCGGGGGAAAAACTGTTTTTT; cdr3_aa: CASSYPAGEKLFF
j_call: TRBJ1-2; v_call: TRBV18; clone_size: -; d_call: TRBD1; cdr3_nt: TGTGCCAGCTCACGACCGGGACAGGGGATCTATGGCTACACCTTC; cdr3_aa: CASSRPGQGIYGYTF
j_call: TRBJ1-1; v_call: TRBV6-1; clone_size: -; d_call: -; cdr3_nt: TGTGCCAGCAGTTGGGGAGGGAACATGAACACTGAAGCTTTCTTT; cdr3_aa: CASSWGGNMNTEAFF
j_call: TRBJ2-3; v_call: TRBV7-2; clone_size: -; d_call: -; cdr3_nt: TGTGCCAGCAGCTTGGGCCGAAGCAATACGCAGTATTTT; cdr3_aa: CASSLGRSNTQYF
j_call: TRBJ1-2; v_call: TRBV5-1; clone_size: -; d_call: TRBD1; cdr3_nt: TGCGCCAGCAGCTTAACAGGGGAAGCTAACTATGGCTACACCTTC; cdr3_aa: CASSLTGEANYGYTF
j_call: TRBJ1-5; v_call: TRBV2; clone_size: few; d_call: -; cdr3_nt: TGTGCCAGCAGTGCCAGGCTTACCAATCAGCCCCAGCATTTT; cdr3_aa: CASSARLTNQPQHF
j_call: TRBJ2-2; v_call: TRBV7-9; clone_size: -; d_call: TRBD1; cdr3_nt: TGTGCCAGCAGCGACGGGACAGGGTATTCCGGGGAGCTGTTTTTT; cdr3_aa: CASSDGTGYSGELFF
j_call: TRBJ2-2; v_call: TRBV5-1; clone_size: -; d_call: TRBD2; cdr3_nt: TGCGCCAGCAGCTTGGCTAGCGGGGGTGTTACCGGGGAGCTGTTTTTT; cdr3_aa: CASSLASGGVTGELFF
j_call: TRBJ1-2; v_call: TRBV6-1; clone_size: few; d_call: -; cdr3_nt: TGTGCCAGCAGTGAGCTGTGGGAGATCTATGGCTACACCTTC; cdr3_aa: CASSELWEIYGYTF
j_call: TRBJ2-7; v_call: TRBV6-5; clone_size: -; d_call: TRBD2; cdr3_nt: TGTGCCAGCAGTTACCATTCCGGGACTAGTGGCCCGGAGCAGTACTTC; cdr3_aa: CASSYHSGTSGPEQYF
j_call: TRBJ2-1; v_call: TRBV4-1; clone_size: -; d_call: TRBD2; cdr3_nt: TGCGCCAGCAGCCCCCAACTAGCGGGTCGCGTCCATGAGCAGTTCTTC; cdr3_aa: CASSPQLAGRVHEQFF
j_call: TRBJ1-1; v_call: TRBV11-2; clone_size: -; d_call: -; cdr3_nt: TGTGCCAGCAACAAACAGGGCCCCGGCACTGAAGCTTTCTTT; cdr3_aa: CASNKQGPGTEAFF
j_call: TRBJ1-4; v_call: TRBV10-3; clone_size: few; d_call: -; cdr3_nt: TGTGCCACGCGCCCAGCGGCAACTAATGAAAAACTGTTTTTT; cdr3_aa: CATRPAATNEKLFF
j_call: TRBJ1-1; v_call: TRBV27; clone_size: once; d_call: TRBD1; cdr3_nt: TGTGCCAGCGGCCGACAGGGGGACACTGAAGCTTTCTTT; cdr3_aa: CASGRQGDTEAFF
j_call: TRBJ2-1; v_call: TRBV9; clone_size: few; d_call: -; cdr3_nt: TGTGCCAGCAGCGCGAGATGGGACAACTCCTACAATGAGCAGTTCTTC; cdr3_aa: CASSARWDNSYNEQFF
j_call: TRBJ2-2; v_call: TRBV6-5; clone_size: -; d_call: -; cdr3_nt: TGTGCCAGCAGTTTTCCCACAGGGCCTCAAACCGGGGAGCTGTTTTTT; cdr3_aa: CASSFPTGPQTGELFF
j_call: TRBJ2-7; v_call: TRBV7-6; clone_size: -; d_call: -; cdr3_nt: TGTGCCAGCAGCCCCCGCGGTGGTTCCTACGAGCAGTACTTC; cdr3_aa: CASSPRGGSYEQYF
j_call: TRBJ2-7; v_call: TRBV19; clone_size: -; d_call: -; cdr3_nt: TGTGCCAGTAGTCCTACAGGTGGTAGCTCCTACGAGCAGTACTTC; cdr3_aa: CASSPTGGSSYEQYF
j_call: TRBJ2-5; v_call: TRBV20-1; clone_size: -; d_call: -; cdr3_nt: TGCAGTGCTATAGGCGGAGAGACCCAGTACTTC; cdr3_aa: CSAIGGETQYF
j_call: TRBJ2-3; v_call: TRBV28; clone_size: -; d_call: TRBD1; cdr3_nt: TGTGCCAGCAGTCTCTACAGGGGGCTCACAGATACGCAGTATTTT; cdr3_aa: CASSLYRGLTDTQYF
j_call: TRBJ2-5; v_call: TRBV18; clone_size: -; d_call: TRBD1; cdr3_nt: TGTGCCAGCTCACGGGACAGCCAAGAGACCCAGTACTTC; cdr3_aa: CASSRDSQETQYF
j_call: TRBJ1-1; v_call: TRBV6-1; clone_size: -; d_call: -; cdr3_nt: TGTGCCAGCACCGACTCCCCTCGGGGGGCGGCTTTCTTT; cdr3_aa: CASTDSPRGAAFF
j_call: TRBJ2-5; v_call: TRBV28; clone_size: once; d_call: -; cdr3_nt: TGTGCCAGCAGCCTAGGGGGGGAGGGCCAAGAGACCCAGTACTTC; cdr3_aa: CASSLGGEGQETQYF
j_call: TRBJ2-2; v_call: TRBV10-3; clone_size: once; d_call: -; cdr3_nt: TGTGCCATCAGTCGTGAGACCGGGGAGCTGTTTTTT; cdr3_aa: CAISRETGELFF
j_call: TRBJ2-5; v_call: TRBV7-7; clone_size: -; d_call: TRBD2; cdr3_nt: TGTGCTAGCAGCTTAGGTCTGACTAGCGGGGGGGGAGAGACCCAGTACTTC; cdr3_aa: CASSLGLTSGGGETQYF
j_call: TRBJ2-5; v_call: TRBV5-6; clone_size: -; d_call: TRBD2; cdr3_nt: TGTGCCAGCAGCTTGTTCGGCGGGGGGGCTCGGGAGACCCAGTACTTC; cdr3_aa: CASSLFGGGARETQYF
j_call: TRBJ1-2; v_call: TRBV4-2; clone_size: -; d_call: -; cdr3_nt: TGTGCCAGCAGCCAAGATGGTCCGACTTTCTATGGCTACACCTTC; cdr3_aa: CASSQDGPTFYGYTF
j_call: TRBJ1-5; v_call: TRBV28; clone_size: -; d_call: -; cdr3_nt: TGTGCCAGCAGTTTAAATCGTCCGCCCCAGCATTTT; cdr3_aa: CASSLNRPPQHF
j_call: TRBJ2-3; v_call: TRBV19; clone_size: -; d_call: TRBD2; cdr3_nt: TGTGCCAGTAGTATAATAAGCGGGGGGACAGATACGCAGTATTTT; cdr3_aa: CASSIISGGTDTQYF
j_call: TRBJ2-5; v_call: TRBV19; clone_size: -; d_call: TRBD2; cdr3_nt: TGTGCCAGTAGTGTTGGGGGGGAAGAGACCCAGTACTTC; cdr3_aa: CASSVGGEETQYF
j_call: TRBJ2-4; v_call: TRBV18; clone_size: -; d_call: -; cdr3_nt: TGTGCCAGCTCACCACCGGGGAGTGCCAAAAACATTCAGTACTTC; cdr3_aa: CASSPPGSAKNIQYF
j_call: TRBJ1-5; v_call: TRBV6-5; clone_size: -; d_call: -; cdr3_nt: TGTGCCAGCAGTTACTCGGCCGGCAATCAGCCCCAGCATTTT; cdr3_aa: CASSYSAGNQPQHF